A selection of T cell receptor beta chains follows, all from one sample in a study of early T cells in non-severe SARS-CoV-2 infection. TCRdb re-called the 5' RACE reads through MiXCR, storing one row per CDR3 protein. Here the sample spans around 80,000 distinct CDR3 sequences, about an eighth being singletons. Sample: whole blood. The receptors were gathered from an adult who was a healthcare worker with PCR-confirmed SARS-CoV-2 infection or an uninfected control (not recorded which). CDR3s include the opening cysteine and the closing phenylalanine or tryptophan. Rows give clone size only sometimes, using once, few, many, or a class for an expanded clone.

cdr3_aa cdr3_length v_call clone_size j_call
CASSLIRRGQETQYF 15 TRBV28 few TRBJ2-5
CASSLGPDQPQHF 13 TRBV5-1 . TRBJ1-5
CASSLDDGHSEQFF 14 TRBV7-9 many TRBJ2-1
CASSLGGPSNTGELFF 16 TRBV7-3 . TRBJ2-2
CASSIGGTPSSYEQYF 16 TRBV5-4 few TRBJ2-7
CASSQWGVSSYNEQFF 16 TRBV3-1 few TRBJ2-1
CSAPTRLGLDTQYF 14 TRBV20-1 few TRBJ2-3
CASSSPDRISGANVLTF 17 TRBV12-3/TRBV12-4 many TRBJ2-6
CASSQDASTDTQYF 14 TRBV3-1 . TRBJ2-3
CSAREDGRGADTQYF 15 TRBV20-1 few TRBJ2-3
CASIGGPQETQYF 13 TRBV28 many TRBJ2-5
CASTGGHLNPYEQYF 15 TRBV4-2 . TRBJ2-7
CASSSFEIAKNIQYF 15 TRBV28 few TRBJ2-4
CASSNSGRPDTQYF 14 TRBV12-3/TRBV12-4 . TRBJ2-3
CASSYPDVHYEQYF 14 TRBV5-1 . TRBJ2-7
CSGLAGSSSYNEQFF 15 TRBV29-1 few TRBJ2-1
CASSRTGFLGTYNEQFF 17 TRBV18 few TRBJ2-1
CASSEGTAGYTF 12 TRBV5-6 few TRBJ1-2
CASSSGSFYEQYF 13 TRBV28 many TRBJ2-7
CAWTSRTSGTDTQYF 15 TRBV30 many TRBJ2-3
CASSPRGGAETQYF 14 TRBV19 many TRBJ2-5
CASSLTGTSVDNEQFF 16 TRBV4-2 few TRBJ2-1
CASSSTGSTDTQYF 14 TRBV7-9 few TRBJ2-3
CSVGTGGNEQFF 12 TRBV29-1 many TRBJ2-1
CASSKTGSSGANVLTF 16 TRBV18 few TRBJ2-6
CASSPGDTEQFF 12 TRBV7-6 . TRBJ2-1
CASSRGTGFTDTQYF 15 TRBV7-9 many TRBJ2-3
CASSLGGPGPQETQYF 16 TRBV5-5 few TRBJ2-5
CSASGATGSGNYGYTF 16 TRBV20-1 . TRBJ1-2
CASSSGGQKYF 11 TRBV12-3/TRBV12-4 few TRBJ2-5
CALKGRDGSPLHF 13 TRBV7-3 . TRBJ1-6